This TCR beta chain was identified during a study of OX40 agonist ivuxolimab in advanced cancers. In the study overall: Each dose-escalation patient presented with hepatocellular carcinoma, melanoma, renal cell or head and neck cancer.

The study, taken as a whole, reports: Mean expanded clone counts were higher in CD8+ than CD4+ T cells.

Turning to this clone: Its antigen is currently unknown.

Germline V gene sequence: CDR1 LNHDA, CDR2 SQIVND (reference sequence). The CDR3 runs 15 residues. Deletions cut 6 bases from V and 4 bases from J, with 18 bases between. Assay used: immunoSEQ multiplex PCR; TCRdb lists only in-frame clones, some missing. Of some 45,000 clones listed, around 86% are singletons. This chain links TRBV19 with TRBJ2-5, with D possibly matching TRBD1 (6 bases). Sequencing used CD4+ or CD8+ T cells sorted from blood, obtained in a trial of the OX40 agonist ivuxolimab. The receptor's source is an adult with an advanced solid tumor such as melanoma, head and neck, liver or kidney cancer. CDR3 sequence (DNA): TGTGCCAGTAGCCTCTCAACGGACAGTCCAGAGACCCAGTACTTC. Its translation: CASSLSTDSPETQYF. Combining the CDR3 with reference TRBV19 and TRBJ2-5 gives the whole variable domain DGGITQSPKYLFRKEGQNVTLSCEQNLNHDAMYWYRQDPGQGLRLIYYSQIVNDFQKGDIAEGYSVSREKKESFPLTVTSAQKNPTAFYLCASSLSTDSPETQYFGPGTRLLVL.